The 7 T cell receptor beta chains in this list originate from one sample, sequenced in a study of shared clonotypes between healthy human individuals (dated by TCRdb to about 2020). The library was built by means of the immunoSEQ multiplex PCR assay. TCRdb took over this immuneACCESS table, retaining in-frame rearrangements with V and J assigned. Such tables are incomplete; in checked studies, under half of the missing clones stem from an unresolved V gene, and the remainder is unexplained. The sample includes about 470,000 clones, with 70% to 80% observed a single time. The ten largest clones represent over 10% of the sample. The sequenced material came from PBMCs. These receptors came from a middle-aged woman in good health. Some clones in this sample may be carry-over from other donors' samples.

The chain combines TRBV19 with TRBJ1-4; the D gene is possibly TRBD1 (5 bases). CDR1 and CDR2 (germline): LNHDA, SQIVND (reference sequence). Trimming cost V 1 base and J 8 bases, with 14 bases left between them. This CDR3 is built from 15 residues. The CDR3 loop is CASSIGWDGQEKLFF. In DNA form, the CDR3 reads TGTGCCAGTAGTATAGGATGGGACGGCCAAGAAAAACTGTTTTTT.

The DNA of the CDR3 is TGTGCCATCAGTGAGACCGGGGAGCTGTTTTTT. The encoded protein is CAISETGELFF. The chain employs TRBV10-3 and TRBJ2-2; no definite D call. This CDR3 region has 11 residues. From germline, CDR1 is ENHRY and CDR2 SYGVKD. Trimming took off 2 bases at V and 5 bases at J, with 0 bases between the two ends.

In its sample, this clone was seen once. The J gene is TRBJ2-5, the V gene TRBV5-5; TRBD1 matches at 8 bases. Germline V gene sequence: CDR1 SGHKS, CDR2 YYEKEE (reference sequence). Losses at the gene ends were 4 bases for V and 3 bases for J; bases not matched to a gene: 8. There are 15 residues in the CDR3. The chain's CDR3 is CASSRRGPLEETQYF. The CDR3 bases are TGTGCCAGCAGCCGCAGGGGGCCCTTGGAAGAGACCCAGTACTTC.

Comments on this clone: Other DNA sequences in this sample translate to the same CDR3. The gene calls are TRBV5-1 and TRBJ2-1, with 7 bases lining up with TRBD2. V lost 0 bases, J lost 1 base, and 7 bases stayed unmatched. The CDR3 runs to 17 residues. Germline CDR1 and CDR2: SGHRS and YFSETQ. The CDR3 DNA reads TGCGCCAGCAGCTTGGAGGCTAGCGGAAGTTCCTACAATGAGCAGTTCTTC. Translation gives CASSLEASGSSYNEQFF.

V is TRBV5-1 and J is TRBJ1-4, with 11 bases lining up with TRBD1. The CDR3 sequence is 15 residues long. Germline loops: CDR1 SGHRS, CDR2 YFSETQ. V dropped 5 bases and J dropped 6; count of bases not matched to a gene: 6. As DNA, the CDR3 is TGCGCCAGCAGGGGGACAGGGGGAAGTGATGAAAAACTGTTTTTT. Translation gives CASRGTGGSDEKLFF.

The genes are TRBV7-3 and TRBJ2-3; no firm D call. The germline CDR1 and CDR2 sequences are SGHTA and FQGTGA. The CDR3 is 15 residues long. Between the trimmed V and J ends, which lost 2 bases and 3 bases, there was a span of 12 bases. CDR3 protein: CASSLGVSITDTQYF. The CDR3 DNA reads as TGTGCCAGCAGCTTAGGGGTATCGATAACAGATACGCAGTATTTT.

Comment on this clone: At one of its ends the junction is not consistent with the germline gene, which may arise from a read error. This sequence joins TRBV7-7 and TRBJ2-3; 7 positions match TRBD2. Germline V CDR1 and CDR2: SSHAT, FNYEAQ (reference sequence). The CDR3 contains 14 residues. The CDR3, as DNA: TGTGCTAGCAGCTCAGGACTAGGCGGAGATACGCAGTATTTT. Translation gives CASSSGLGGDTQYF.